The 25 T cell receptor beta chains below all came from one sample that was sequenced in a study of shared clonotypes between healthy human individuals. TCRdb keeps only in-frame clones here, not all; method: immunoSEQ multiplex PCR. Altogether a few million clones are present, roughly 92% being singletons, with the ten largest covering over 0.12%. Sequenced sample: naive CD4+ T cells sorted from blood. Subset in this sample: CD45RA+ positively selected. The receptors were gathered from a man younger than 35 in good health.

CDR3 in amino acids: CASSLVQGAKGETQYF. The CDR3 DNA sequence: TGCGCCAGCAGCTTGGTACAGGGGGCAAAAGGAGAGACCCAGTACTTC. The chain is built from TRBV5-1 and TRBJ2-5, with 9 bases lining up with TRBD1. Trimming cost V 0 bases and J 4 bases; bases outside gene matches: 7. Germline V gene data show CDR1 as SGHRS and CDR2 as YFSETQ. The CDR3 contains 16 residues.

V is TRBV18 and J is TRBJ2-1; D gene unclear. The germline V gene encodes CDR1 KGHSH and CDR2 LQKENI. The germline V and J ends were trimmed by 3 bases and 4 bases, with 13 bases remaining between them. The CDR3 extends over 15 amino acids. Written as DNA, the CDR3 is TGTGCCAGCTCACCCCGAGTACCGGTTTACAATGAGCAGTTCTTC. Its translation is CASSPRVPVYNEQFF.

J is TRBJ2-5 and V is TRBV29-1, with TRBD2 identical over 7 bases. The DNA end lines up better with TRBJ2-7; the J call may be wrong. Germline assignment: CDR1 SQVTM and CDR2 ANQGSEA. CDR3 length: 12 amino acids. The CDR3 DNA reads as TGCAGCGTTGGGACTAGTTTCTACGAGCAGTACTTC. As protein: CSVGTSFYEQYF.

As regards this clone: The sample has other DNA sequences that encode this CDR3 too. The chain has TRBV5-1 and TRBJ2-3; D is possibly TRBD1 (6 bases). CDR1 SGHRS and CDR2 YFSETQ come from the germline V gene. The length of the CDR3 is 14 residues. V was cut by 3 bases and J by 2 bases, with 10 bases left in between. The CDR3 DNA reads as TGCGCCAGCAGCTCGGGACAAACCACAGATACGCAGTATTTT. Protein sequence: CASSSGQTTDTQYF.

This sequence joins TRBV9 and TRBJ1-4; perhaps TRBD1 as D (5 bases). The CDR3 extends over 15 amino acids. The germline CDR1 and CDR2 sequences are SGDLS and YYNGEE. The ends were cut back, 4 bases at V and 7 bases at J, with 17 bases in the middle. The CDR3 loop reads CASSRDGGHGEKLFF. CDR3 DNA sequence: TGTGCCAGCAGCCGCGATGGGGGTCATGGTGAAAAACTGTTTTTT.

This chain links TRBV19 with TRBJ1-2; D is perhaps TRBD1 (6 bases). V was trimmed by 5 bases and J by 0 bases, leaving 10 bases between them. CDR1 and CDR2 (germline): LNHDA, SQIVND (reference sequence). The CDR3 extends over 14 amino acids. The CDR3 loop is CASSWTDANYGYTF. In DNA, the CDR3 is TGTGCCAGTAGTTGGACAGACGCTAACTATGGCTACACCTTC.

The V gene is TRBV5-4, the J gene TRBJ2-7; TRBD2 aligns across 13 bases. CDR1 is SGHNT, CDR2 YYREEE, per germline (reference sequence). The J segment lost 3 bases and the V segment lost 4 bases, leaving 4 bases of the junction unmatched. This CDR3 has 15 residues. CDR3 in amino acids: CASSIGTSGDYEQYF. The CDR3 DNA reads TGTGCCAGCAGCATAGGGACTAGCGGGGACTACGAGCAGTACTTC.

The V gene is TRBV5-1, the J gene TRBJ2-7, with 7 bases aligning to TRBD2. Trimming cost V 4 bases and J 2 bases; bases outside gene matches: 9. CDR3 length: 15 amino acids. CDR1 and CDR2 from the germline V gene are SGHRS and YFSETQ. DNA of the CDR3: TGCGCCAGCAGCGTTGAAGCGGGACCGCCCTACGAGCAGTACTTC. It codes for CASSVEAGPPYEQYF.

Of note for this clone: The same CDR3 can be traced to other DNA sequences in this sample. The CDR3 sequence: CASSILGTASNQPQHF. The CDR3 DNA reads TGTGCCAGTAGTATTTTAGGGACGGCTAGCAATCAGCCCCAGCATTTT. The chain links TRBV19 to TRBJ1-5; D might be TRBD1 (5 bases). Germline assignment: CDR1 LNHDA and CDR2 SQIVND (reference sequence). Between the trimmed V and J ends, which lost 3 bases and 0 bases, there was a span of 12 bases. This CDR3 spans 16 amino acids.

This clone appeared once. The genes are TRBV10-2 and TRBJ2-1; 9 bases agree with TRBD2. Trimming removed 3 bases from V and 4 bases from J; junction bases left unmatched: 7. The CDR3 has 16 residues. Germline assignment: CDR1 WSHSY and CDR2 SAAADI. CDR3 sequence: CASSDPPSGNYNEQFF. CDR3 DNA: TGCGCCAGCAGTGACCCCCCTAGCGGGAATTACAATGAGCAGTTCTTC.

The chain employs TRBV28 and TRBJ1-4; 8 bases are shared with TRBD1. The CDR3 is 15 amino acids. Germline lookup yields CDR1 MDHEN and CDR2 SYDVKM. V lost 3 bases and J lost 7; bases outside the gene matches: 7. DNA for the CDR3: TGTGCCAGCAGTTTGGGACAGGCCGGGACTGAAAAACTGTTTTTT. Amino acids: CASSLGQAGTEKLFF. Using reference TRBV28 and TRBJ1-4 for the parts outside the CDR3, the full variable domain is DVKVTQSSRYLVKRTGEKVFLECVQDMDHENMFWYRQDPGLGLRLIYFSYDVKMKEKGDIPEGYSVSREKKERFSLILESASTNQTSMYLCASSLGQAGTEKLFFGSGTQLSVL.

The chain couples TRBV6-1 to TRBJ1-3, with D unclear. Germline lookup yields CDR1 MNHNS and CDR2 SASEGT. Deletions cut 0 bases from V and 0 bases from J, with 3 bases between. This CDR3 has 14 amino acids. Here the CDR3 DNA reads TGTGCCAGCAGTGAAGCGTACTCTGGAAACACCATATATTTT. This gives the protein CASSEAYSGNTIYF.

This sequence joins TRBV7-9 and TRBJ2-2, with D perhaps TRBD1 (5 bases). The V gene's germline CDR1 is SEHNR and CDR2 FQNEAQ (reference sequence). V was clipped by 0 bases and J by 7 bases, with 9 bases between them. The CDR3 spans 14 residues. CDR3 coding DNA: TGTGCCAGCAGCTTAGCGGGGCAAAGCGGGGAGCTGTTTTTT. It codes for CASSLAGQSGELFF.

This chain connects TRBV6-5 to TRBJ1-5; 7 bases agree with TRBD1. The CDR3 has 13 amino acids. CDR1 is MNHEY, CDR2 SVGAGI, per germline. Trimming cost V 6 bases and J 7 bases; bases outside gene matches: 6. In DNA, the CDR3 is TGTGCCAGCAGCGTTGACAGGGACCAGCCCCAGCATTTT. Its protein product is CASSVDRDQPQHF.

V usage is TRBV10-3 and J usage is TRBJ2-6; D gene unclear. The length of the CDR3 is 14 residues. With 4 bases removed from V and 4 bases from J, the gap between germline ends came to 8 bases. CDR1 and CDR2 (germline): ENHRY, SYGVKD. The CDR3 protein is CAISVGGGANVLTF. In DNA form, the CDR3 reads TGTGCCATCAGTGTGGGTGGCGGGGCCAACGTCCTGACTTTC.

The CDR3 DNA follows: TGTGCCAGCAGCGGGATCCCTGGGGCCAACGTCCTGACTTTC. Amino acids: CASSGIPGANVLTF. This rearrangement joins TRBV5-8 to TRBJ2-6; D is undetermined. V dropped 4 bases and J dropped 2 bases, with 7 bases sitting between them. The CDR3 extends over 14 amino acids. CDR1 and CDR2 from the germline V gene are SGHTS and YDEGEE.

The chain combines TRBV5-6 with TRBJ2-3, with a possible D match to TRBD1 (5 bases). The V gene's germline CDR1 is SGHDT and CDR2 YYEEEE. The CDR3 consists of 15 residues. Trimming pared 4 bases from V and 2 bases from J, leaving 14 bases between. The DNA for the CDR3 is TGTGCCAGCAGCAGGGGTGTTAGGGTCACAGATACGCAGTATTTT. Encoded protein: CASSRGVRVTDTQYF.

This chain joins TRBV18 and TRBJ2-7; D ambiguous. V dropped 0 bases and J dropped 3 bases, with 6 bases sitting between them. The CDR3 loop spans 13 amino acids. Germline values: CDR1 KGHSH, CDR2 LQKENI. The CDR3 nucleotides read TGTGCCAGCTCACCACCGATTGGCTACGAGCAGTACTTC. Its protein is CASSPPIGYEQYF.

The chain has TRBV29-1 and TRBJ1-2; D is ambiguous. Trimming stripped 6 bases from V and 4 bases from J, with 15 bases between. Germline assignment: CDR1 SQVTM and CDR2 ANQGSEA. CDR3 length: 13 amino acids. In DNA, the CDR3 is TGCAGCGTGAGCCCGGGAGGCCCCTATGGCTACACCTTC. Encoded protein: CSVSPGGPYGYTF. Using reference TRBV29-1 and TRBJ1-2 for the parts outside the CDR3, the full variable domain is SAVISQKPSRDICQRGTSLTIQCQVDSQVTMMFWYRQQPGQSLTLIATANQGSEATYESGFVIDKFPISRPNLTFSTLTVSNMSPEDSSIYLCSVSPGGPYGYTFGSGTRLTVV.

V gene TRBV4-1 combines with J gene TRBJ2-1, with D uncertain. Trimming removed 0 bases at V and 0 bases at J, with 9 bases between. This CDR3 region has 16 residues. Germline CDR1 reads MGHRA; CDR2 reads YSYEKL. The CDR3 DNA is TGCGCCAGCAGCCAAGACCCCCACCCCTCCTACAATGAGCAGTTCTTC. Protein: CASSQDPHPSYNEQFF.

This clone was detected once. The rearrangement uses TRBV6-5 and TRBJ2-6; D gene uncertain. The germline V gene has CDR1 MNHEY and CDR2 SVGAGI. This CDR3 has 16 amino acids. V dropped 2 bases and J dropped 0 bases, with 8 bases sitting between them. CDR3 sequence (DNA): TGTGCCAGCAGTTACCGGGCCGACTCTGGGGCCAACGTCCTGACTTTC. Translated, it gives CASSYRADSGANVLTF.

This chain joins TRBV7-2 and TRBJ2-5; D is perhaps TRBD1 (6 bases). The germline V and J ends were trimmed by 5 bases and 0 bases, with 13 bases remaining between them. The CDR3 runs to 15 residues. Looked up from germline, CDR1 is SGHTA and CDR2 is FQGNSA. The CDR3 DNA reads as TGTGCCAGCAGCCCGCGTAGGGGGTACCAAGAGACCCAGTACTTC. Encoded protein: CASSPRRGYQETQYF.

V and J are TRBV10-3 and TRBJ2-1; D tentatively reads TRBD1 or TRBD2 (7 bases each). The CDR3 has 15 amino acids. Germline loops: CDR1 ENHRY, CDR2 SYGVKD. Between the trimmed V and J ends, which lost 4 bases and 5 bases, there was a span of 15 bases. The CDR3 DNA reads TGTGCCATCAGTGTCGGCAGGGGGGGTGACAATGAGCAGTTCTTC. Translation: CAISVGRGGDNEQFF.

The chain recombines TRBV7-9 with TRBJ1-6; no definite D call. The CDR3 sequence is 15 residues long. With 5 bases removed from V and 5 bases from J, the gap between germline ends came to 13 bases. Germline V lookup: CDR1 SEHNR, CDR2 FQNEAQ (reference sequence). This chain's CDR3 is CASSRTTQNNSPLHF. DNA of the CDR3: TGTGCCAGCAGCCGAACAACCCAGAATAATTCACCCCTCCACTTT.

A word on this clone: Other DNA variants within this sample encode the same CDR3. This chain joins TRBV6-1 and TRBJ1-4; 10 nucleotides align to TRBD1. J was trimmed by 8 bases and V by 5 bases; bases with no gene match: 5. The CDR3 is 14 residues long. Germline values: CDR1 MNHNS, CDR2 SASEGT. This CDR3 reads CASSTGQGGEKLFF. Here the CDR3 DNA reads TGTGCCAGCAGTACCGGACAGGGGGGCGAAAAACTGTTTTTT.